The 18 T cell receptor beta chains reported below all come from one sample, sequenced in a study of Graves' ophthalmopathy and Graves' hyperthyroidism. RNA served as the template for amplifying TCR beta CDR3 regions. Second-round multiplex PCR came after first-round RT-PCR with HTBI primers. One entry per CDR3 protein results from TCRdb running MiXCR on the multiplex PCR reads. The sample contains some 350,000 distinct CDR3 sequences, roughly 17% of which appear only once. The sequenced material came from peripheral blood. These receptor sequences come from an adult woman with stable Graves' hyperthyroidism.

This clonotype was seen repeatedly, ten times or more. The chain's CDR3 is CASSYVRFDNSPLHF. In DNA form, the CDR3 reads TGTGCCAGCAGTTACGTCCGGTTCGATAATTCACCCCTCCACTTT. This chain uses TRBV6-5 with TRBJ1-6; D is unclear. Trimming stripped 2 bases from V and 5 bases from J, with 10 bases between. This CDR3 region has 15 residues. Looked up from germline, CDR1 is MNHEY and CDR2 is SVGAGI.

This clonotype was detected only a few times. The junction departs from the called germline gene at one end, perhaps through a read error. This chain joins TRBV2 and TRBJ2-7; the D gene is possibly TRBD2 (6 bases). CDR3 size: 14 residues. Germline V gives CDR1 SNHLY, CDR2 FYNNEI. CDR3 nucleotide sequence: TGTGCCTGCAGTGACTTTGGGAGGCTATTCGAGCAGTACTTC. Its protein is CACSDFGRLFEQYF. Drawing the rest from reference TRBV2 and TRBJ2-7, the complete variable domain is EPEVTQTPSHQVTQMGQEVILRCVPISNHLYFYWYRQILGQKVEFLVSFYNNEISEKSEIFDDQFSVERPDGSNFTLKIRSTKLEDSAMYFCACSDFGRLFEQYFGPGTRLTVT.

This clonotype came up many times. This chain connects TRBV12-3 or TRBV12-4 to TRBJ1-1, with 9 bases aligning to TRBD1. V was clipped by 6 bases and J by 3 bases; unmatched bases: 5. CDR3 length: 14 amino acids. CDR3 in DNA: TGTGCCAGCAGATGGGACAGGGTCCACACTGAAGCTTTCTTT. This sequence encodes CASRWDRVHTEAFF.

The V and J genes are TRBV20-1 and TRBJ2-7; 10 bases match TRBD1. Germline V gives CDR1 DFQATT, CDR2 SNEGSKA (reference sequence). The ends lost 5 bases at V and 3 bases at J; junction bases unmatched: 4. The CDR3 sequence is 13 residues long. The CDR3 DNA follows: TGCAGTGCTCGGACAGGGGGTAACTACGAGCAGTACTTC. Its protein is CSARTGGNYEQYF.

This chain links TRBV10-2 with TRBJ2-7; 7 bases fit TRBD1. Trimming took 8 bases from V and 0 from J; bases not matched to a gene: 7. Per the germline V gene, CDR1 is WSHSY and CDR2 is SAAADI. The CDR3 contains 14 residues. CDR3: CASHGQEISYEQYF. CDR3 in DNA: TGCGCCAGCCACGGACAGGAGATCTCCTACGAGCAGTACTTC.

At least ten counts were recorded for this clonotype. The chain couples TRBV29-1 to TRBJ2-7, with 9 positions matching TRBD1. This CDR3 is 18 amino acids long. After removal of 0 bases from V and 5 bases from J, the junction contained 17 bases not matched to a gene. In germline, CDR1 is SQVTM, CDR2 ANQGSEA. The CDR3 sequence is CSVEDRPIGGTGNHEQYF. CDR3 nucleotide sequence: TGCAGCGTTGAAGATCGTCCCATCGGTGGGACAGGGAACCACGAGCAGTACTTC.

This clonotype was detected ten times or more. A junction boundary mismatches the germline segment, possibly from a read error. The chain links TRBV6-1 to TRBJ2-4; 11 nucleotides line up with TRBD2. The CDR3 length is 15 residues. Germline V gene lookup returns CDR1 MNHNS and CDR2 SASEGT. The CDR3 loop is CASSVTSGTANIKYF. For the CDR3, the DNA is TGTGCCAGCAGTGTGACTAGCGGGACGGCAAACATTAAGTACTTC.

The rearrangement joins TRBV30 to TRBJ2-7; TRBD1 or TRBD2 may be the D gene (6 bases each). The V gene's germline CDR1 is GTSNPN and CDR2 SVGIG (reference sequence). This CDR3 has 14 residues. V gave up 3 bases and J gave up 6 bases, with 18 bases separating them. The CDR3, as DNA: TGTGCCTGGAGGAGGGGGGTCGGCGTGATCGAGCAGTACTTC. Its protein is CAWRRGVGVIEQYF.

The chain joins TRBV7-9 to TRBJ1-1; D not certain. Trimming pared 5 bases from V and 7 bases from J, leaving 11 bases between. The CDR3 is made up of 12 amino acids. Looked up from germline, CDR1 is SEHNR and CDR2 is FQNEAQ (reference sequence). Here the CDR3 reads CASSQSTLEAFF. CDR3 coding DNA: TGTGCCAGCAGCCAAAGTACCCTTGAAGCTTTCTTT.

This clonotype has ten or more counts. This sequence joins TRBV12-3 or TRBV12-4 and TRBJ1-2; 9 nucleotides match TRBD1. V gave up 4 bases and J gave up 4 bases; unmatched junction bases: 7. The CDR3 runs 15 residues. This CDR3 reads CASSYPGTGSYGYTF. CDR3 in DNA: TGTGCCAGCAGTTACCCCGGGACAGGGAGCTATGGCTACACCTTC.

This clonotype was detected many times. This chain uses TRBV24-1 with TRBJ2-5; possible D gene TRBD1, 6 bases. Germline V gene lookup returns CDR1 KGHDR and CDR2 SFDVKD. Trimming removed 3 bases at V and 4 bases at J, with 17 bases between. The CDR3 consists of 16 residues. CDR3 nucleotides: TGTGCCACCAGTGATAGCAGACAGGTTAAACCAGAGACCCAGTACTTC. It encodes CATSDSRQVKPETQYF.

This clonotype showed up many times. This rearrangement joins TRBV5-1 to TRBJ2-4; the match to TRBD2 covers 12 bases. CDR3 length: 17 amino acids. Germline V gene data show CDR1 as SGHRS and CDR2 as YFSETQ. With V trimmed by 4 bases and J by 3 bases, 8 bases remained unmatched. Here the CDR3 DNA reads TGCGCCAGCAGCCCCTTACTAGCGGGGGGATTCAAAAACATTCAGTACTTC. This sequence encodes CASSPLLAGGFKNIQYF.

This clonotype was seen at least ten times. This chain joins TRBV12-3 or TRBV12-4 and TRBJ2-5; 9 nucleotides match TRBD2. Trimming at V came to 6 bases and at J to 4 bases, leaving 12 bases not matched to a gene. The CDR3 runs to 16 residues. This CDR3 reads CASSPGGLAGRETQYF. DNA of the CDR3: TGTGCCAGCAGCCCGGGGGGTCTAGCGGGACGAGAGACCCAGTACTTC.

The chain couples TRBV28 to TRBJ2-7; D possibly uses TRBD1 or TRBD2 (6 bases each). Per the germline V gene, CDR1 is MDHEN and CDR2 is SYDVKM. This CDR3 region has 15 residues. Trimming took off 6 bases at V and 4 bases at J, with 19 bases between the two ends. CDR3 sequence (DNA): TGTGCCAGCAGCTACCGCGTTGGGGGGCGATACGAGCAGTACTTC. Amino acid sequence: CASSYRVGGRYEQYF. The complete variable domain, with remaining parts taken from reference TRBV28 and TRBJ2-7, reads DVKVTQSSRYLVKRTGEKVFLECVQDMDHENMFWYRQDPGLGLRLIYFSYDVKMKEKGDIPEGYSVSREKKERFSLILESASTNQTSMYLCASSYRVGGRYEQYFGPGTRLTVT.

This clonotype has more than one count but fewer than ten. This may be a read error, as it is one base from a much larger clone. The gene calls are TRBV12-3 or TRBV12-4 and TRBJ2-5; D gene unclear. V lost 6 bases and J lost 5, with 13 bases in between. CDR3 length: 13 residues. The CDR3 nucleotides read TGTGCCAGCAGCCCTGGGCTCTGGGAGACCCAGTACTTC. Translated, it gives CASSPGLWETQYF.

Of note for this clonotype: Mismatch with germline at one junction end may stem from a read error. The DNA of the CDR3 is TGTGCCAACTCACCCCAGGAGGTAGAAGCTTTCTTT. Translated: CANSPQEVEAFF. The chain couples TRBV18 to TRBJ1-1; D remains unclear. CDR1 is KGHSH and CDR2 is LQKENI in the germline V gene. CDR3 length: 12 residues.

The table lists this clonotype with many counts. Here the CDR3 reads CASSPPAWGAGETQYF. CDR3 DNA sequence: TGTGCCAGCAGTCCTCCAGCTTGGGGAGCGGGAGAGACCCAGTACTTC. The chain is built from TRBV12-3 or TRBV12-4 and TRBJ2-5, with a tentative D call TRBD2 (6 bases). CDR3 length equals 16 residues. Trimming cost V 5 bases and J 4 bases, with 20 bases left between them.

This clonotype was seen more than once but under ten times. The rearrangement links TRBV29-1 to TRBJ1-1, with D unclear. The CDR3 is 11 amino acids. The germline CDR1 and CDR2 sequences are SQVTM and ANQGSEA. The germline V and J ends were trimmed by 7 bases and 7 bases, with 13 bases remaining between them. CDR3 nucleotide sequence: TGCAGCGGGAGTGGGGAGGGTGAAGCTTTCTTT. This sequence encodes CSGSGEGEAFF. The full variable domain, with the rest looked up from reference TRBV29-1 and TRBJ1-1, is SAVISQKPSRDICQRGTSLTIQCQVDSQVTMMFWYRQQPGQSLTLIATANQGSEATYESGFVIDKFPISRPNLTFSTLTVSNMSPEDSSIYLCSGSGEGEAFFGQGTRLTVV.